The 29 T cell receptor beta chains below come from one sample, sequenced in a study of T cell responses to AZD1222 COVID-19 vaccine. Measured with immunoSEQ multiplex PCR; TCRdb has only the in-frame clones, and not every one. Of 120,000 or so clones listed, roughly 91% were seen once; the top ten hold about 29%. The source material was peripheral blood, sampled on day 0 of AZD1222 vaccination. The receptors come from an adult in good health.

The chain carries TRBV5-1 and TRBJ2-2; the D call may be TRBD1 or TRBD2 (6 bases each). Trimming took off 5 bases at V and 11 bases at J, with 16 bases between the two ends. The CDR3 is 13 amino acids. Germline CDR1 reads SGHRS; CDR2 reads YFSETQ. In nucleotides, the CDR3 is TGCGCCAGCAGTCTCCTTGGGGGGCACGAGCTGTTTTTT. Translating it yields CASSLLGGHELFF.

The J gene is TRBJ2-5, the V gene TRBV18; no clear D. CDR3 length: 14 residues. Trimming removed 3 bases from V and 5 bases from J, with 13 bases in between. The V gene's germline CDR1 is KGHSH and CDR2 LQKENI. The CDR3 nucleotides read TGTGCCAGCTCACCCAGGCCGTACGGGGAGACCCAGTACTTC. This codes for CASSPRPYGETQYF.

The J gene is TRBJ1-1, the V gene TRBV5-1; D call uncertain. The CDR3 spans 14 residues. Per germline, CDR1 SGHRS and CDR2 YFSETQ. Trimming cost V 2 bases and J 1 base, with 9 bases left between them. The CDR3 nucleotides are TGCGCCAGCAGCTTTTCCGGTGGGAACACTGAAGCTTTCTTT. Protein: CASSFSGGNTEAFF.

This chain uses TRBV18 with TRBJ2-5; D is uncertain. Germline CDR1 is KGHSH and CDR2 is LQKENI. There are 12 residues in the CDR3. Trimming removed 3 bases at V and 9 bases at J, with 11 bases between. The CDR3 coding sequence is TGTGCCAGCTCACCCTCCGTCGGATCCCAGTACTTC. It specifies CASSPSVGSQYF.

Note on this clone: The DNA is left out, because the CDR3 cannot be placed on it with certainty; the CDR3 is given as TCRdb lists it. The V call is TRBV19, the J call TRBJ1-5. The germline CDR1 and CDR2 sequences are LNHDA and SQIVND (reference sequence). The length of the CDR3 is 15 amino acids, counting both ends. CDR3 in amino acids: CASTSGQEFNQPQHF.

The chain has TRBV29-1 and TRBJ2-1; D possibly corresponds to TRBD1 (6 bases). V gave up 3 bases and J gave up 7 bases, with 13 bases separating them. Germline CDR1 is SQVTM and CDR2 is ANQGSEA. This CDR3 has 13 residues. The CDR3 sequence is CSVDGQSGNEQFF. CDR3 DNA: TGCAGCGTTGACGGACAGTCGGGGAATGAGCAGTTCTTC.

The chain links TRBV29-1 to TRBJ2-7, with D possibly called TRBD1 or TRBD2 (5 bases each). The germline V gene encodes CDR1 SQVTM and CDR2 ANQGSEA. The length of the CDR3 is 13 residues. The V gene lost 6 bases and the J gene lost 6 bases, with 18 bases spanning the gap. CDR3 residues: CSVAWGRGVEQYF. The DNA of the CDR3 is TGCAGCGTAGCGTGGGGACGGGGAGTCGAGCAGTACTTC.

This clone has just one count. The J gene is TRBJ1-3, the V gene TRBV18, with TRBD1 identical over 8 bases. Germline V lookup: CDR1 KGHSH, CDR2 LQKENI. CDR3 size: 14 residues. J was trimmed by 4 bases and V by 4 bases; bases with no gene match: 3. In nucleotides, the CDR3 is TGTGCCAGCTCACGAGACAGGGGCGGAAACACCATATATTTT. Residues: CASSRDRGGNTIYF.

The chain has TRBV19 and TRBJ2-5, with 9 bases lining up with TRBD2. With 3 bases clipped from V and 7 bases from J, the junction kept 3 bases outside the gene matches. Germline V CDR1 and CDR2: LNHDA, SQIVND (reference sequence). The CDR3 extends over 13 amino acids. The CDR3 here is CASSMGGGATQYF. The CDR3 region has the DNA TGTGCCAGTAGTATGGGCGGGGGGGCGACCCAGTACTTC.

On this clone: Other DNA sequences in this sample translate to the same CDR3. The chain recombines TRBV18 with TRBJ1-4; D is unclear. Trimming removed 2 bases from V and 5 bases from J, with 9 bases in between. Per the germline V gene, CDR1 is KGHSH and CDR2 is LQKENI. The CDR3 is made up of 14 amino acids. CDR3 in amino acids: CASSPRSGNEKLFF. CDR3 sequence (DNA): TGTGCCAGCTCACCAAGATCGGGGAATGAAAAACTGTTTTTT.

The rearrangement uses TRBV4-2 and TRBJ1-6; TRBD1 matches 9 bases. This CDR3 is built from 16 residues. Unmatched junction bases numbered 6, after V lost 1 base and J lost 8 bases. Germline CDR1 is LGHNA and CDR2 is YNFKEQ. CDR3: CASSQGQGGIDSPLHF. CDR3 nucleotide sequence: TGTGCCAGCAGCCAAGGACAGGGGGGGATCGATTCACCCCTCCACTTT.

The rearrangement uses TRBV7-9 and TRBJ1-5; TRBD1 matches at 7 bases. The CDR3 is 13 amino acids. The germline V gene encodes CDR1 SEHNR and CDR2 FQNEAQ (reference sequence). With 5 bases clipped from V and 5 bases from J, the junction kept 3 bases outside the gene matches. CDR3 amino acids: CASSRQGDQPQHF. The CDR3 DNA sequence: TGTGCCAGCAGCCGACAGGGAGATCAGCCCCAGCATTTT.

The chain recombines TRBV3-1 (or the pseudogene TRBV3-2) with TRBJ1-4; D is unresolved. CDR3 length: 16 amino acids. Germline CDR1 LGHDT, CDR2 YNNKEL (reference sequence). V gave up 2 bases and J gave up 8 bases, with 18 bases separating them. The CDR3 loop reads CASSQRSGGMNEKLFF. The DNA for the CDR3 is TGTGCCAGCAGCCAAAGGTCGGGAGGAATGAACGAAAAACTGTTTTTT.

This chain uses TRBV19 with TRBJ2-1; D may be TRBD1 or TRBD2 (5 bases each). Germline V lookup: CDR1 LNHDA, CDR2 SQIVND (reference sequence). Trimming stripped 8 bases from V and 7 bases from J, with 18 bases between. The CDR3 contains 14 residues. The CDR3 DNA is TGTGCCAGTGAGTCTACCTGGGGGATAAATGAGCAGTTCTTC. Its protein product is CASESTWGINEQFF.

The chain combines TRBV6-5 with TRBJ2-2; D ambiguous. CDR1 and CDR2 from the germline V gene are MNHEY and SVGAGI. This CDR3 comprises 15 residues. V lost 3 bases to trimming and J lost 5 bases, with 13 bases between them. The CDR3 is CASSYGPRGTGELFF. The CDR3 region has the DNA TGTGCCAGCAGTTATGGCCCCCGAGGAACCGGGGAGCTGTTTTTT.

The chain has TRBV6-5 and TRBJ1-2; D is uncertain. The CDR3 runs 12 residues. V shed 5 bases and J shed 7 bases, with 11 bases lying between them. Germline CDR1 reads MNHEY; CDR2 reads SVGAGI. The CDR3, as DNA: TGTGCCAGCAGTCTGAGGGTGGGTGGCTACACCTTC. Translating it yields CASSLRVGGYTF.

The V call is TRBV6-1, the J call TRBJ2-1, with 8 bases matching TRBD2. Germline-derived CDR1 and CDR2 are MNHNS and SASEGT. The CDR3 loop spans 18 amino acids. V was clipped by 0 bases and J by 0 bases; unmatched bases: 7. The DNA of the CDR3 is TGTGCCAGCAGTGAAGCCGGGGGCAGCGGGAGCTCCTACAATGAGCAGTTCTTC. Encoded protein: CASSEAGGSGSSYNEQFF.

This sequence joins TRBV12-3 or TRBV12-4 and TRBJ1-6; D not certain. This CDR3 spans 12 amino acids. V shed 5 bases and J shed 9 bases, with 8 bases lying between them. Written as DNA, the CDR3 is TGTGCCAGCAGTCTCTCGGTTTCACCCCTCCACTTT. This translates into CASSLSVSPLHF.

This sequence joins TRBV6-5 and TRBJ1-2, with D possibly TRBD1 on 6 matching bases. The length of the CDR3 is 14 residues. Germline assignment: CDR1 MNHEY and CDR2 SVGAGI. Deletions cut 9 bases from V and 8 bases from J, with 22 bases between. The DNA of the CDR3 is TGTGCCAGTTCGACCCAAGGGGGGATTAAAGGCTACACCTTC. It is translated as CASSTQGGIKGYTF.

This sequence joins TRBV3-1 (or the pseudogene TRBV3-2) and TRBJ1-6, with TRBD1 identical over 9 bases. The J segment lost 11 bases and the V segment lost 4 bases, leaving 9 bases of the junction unmatched. CDR1 is LGHDT and CDR2 is YNNKEL in the germline V gene (reference sequence). The CDR3 length is 15 residues. In DNA form, the CDR3 reads TGTGCCAGCAGCCTCGCGGGACAGGGTATCCCACCCCTCCACTTT. It yields the protein CASSLAGQGIPPLHF.

CDR3 protein: CASSPDSGRQGRPQHF. The CDR3 DNA sequence: TGTGCCAGCAGCCCTGACTCGGGCAGACAGGGCCGGCCCCAGCATTTT. The chain combines TRBV7-9 with TRBJ1-5; 7 nucleotides agree with TRBD1. The CDR3 is 16 amino acids. V shed 5 bases and J 9 bases; nucleotides not matched to a gene: 16. The germline CDR1 and CDR2 sequences are SEHNR and FQNEAQ (reference sequence).

The chain links TRBV18 to TRBJ2-1; TRBD2 matches 9 bases. Unmatched junction bases numbered 0, after V lost 0 bases and J lost 0 bases. The CDR3 totals 16 residues. Germline V gene data show CDR1 as KGHSH and CDR2 as LQKENI. The CDR3 here is CASSPPSGSSYNEQFF. The DNA of the CDR3 is TGTGCCAGCTCACCACCTAGCGGGAGCTCCTACAATGAGCAGTTCTTC.

The CDR3 reads CASRNDRTGEEKLFF. In nucleotides, the CDR3 is TGTGCCAGCAGAAACGACAGGACGGGTGAAGAAAAACTGTTTTTT. This chain uses TRBV6-6 with TRBJ1-4, with TRBD1 as a possible D gene (6 bases). CDR3 length equals 15 residues. Deletions cut 6 bases from V and 8 bases from J, with 19 bases between. Germline CDR1 is MNHNY and CDR2 is SVGAGI (reference sequence).

The chain has TRBV5-1 and TRBJ2-3; D remains ambiguous. Germline V CDR1 and CDR2: SGHRS, YFSETQ. The CDR3 sequence is 11 residues long. V was clipped by 4 bases and J by 5 bases, with 5 bases between them. The CDR3 region has the DNA TGCGCCAGCAGCCTGAGAGATACGCAGTATTTT. As protein: CASSLRDTQYF.

This sequence joins TRBV28 and TRBJ1-6; D possibly corresponds to TRBD1 (6 bases). The ends were cut back, 1 base at V and 10 bases at J, with 23 bases in the middle. The CDR3 covers 18 residues. Germline assignment: CDR1 MDHEN and CDR2 SYDVKM. This chain's CDR3 is CASSLSQRGAGNRSPLHF. CDR3 coding DNA: TGTGCCAGCAGTTTATCCCAGAGGGGGGCAGGGAATAGATCACCCCTCCACTTT.

The V gene is TRBV7-2, the J gene TRBJ2-3, with D unclear. The CDR3 consists of 14 residues. CDR1 and CDR2 (germline): SGHTA, FQGNSA. Trimming removed 3 bases at V and 9 bases at J, with 16 bases between. The CDR3 here is CASSFQTGPETQYF. The CDR3 region has the DNA TGTGCCAGCAGCTTCCAGACTGGCCCCGAGACGCAGTATTTT.

This chain uses TRBV29-1 with TRBJ2-7; 13 bases agree with TRBD2. This CDR3 contains 13 residues. CDR1 and CDR2 (germline): SQVTM, ANQGSEA. The ends lost 6 bases at V and 3 bases at J; junction bases unmatched: 2. This chain's CDR3 is CSVWTSGSYEQYF. In DNA form, the CDR3 reads TGCAGCGTGTGGACTAGCGGGAGCTACGAGCAGTACTTC.

The V gene is TRBV6-5, the J gene TRBJ1-1, with 7 bases that match TRBD1. The ends lost 5 bases at V and 4 bases at J; junction bases unmatched: 10. Germline V gene sequence: CDR1 MNHEY, CDR2 SVGAGI. This CDR3 comprises 15 residues. In nucleotides, the CDR3 is TGTGCCAGCAGTCCAGCAACAGGGGCGGGCACTGAAGCTTTCTTT. This codes for CASSPATGAGTEAFF.

The V and J genes are TRBV19 and TRBJ2-5; a possible D gene is TRBD1 (6 bases). Per the germline V gene, CDR1 is LNHDA and CDR2 is SQIVND (reference sequence). Trimming took off 9 bases at V and 1 base at J, with 12 bases between the two ends. The CDR3 loop spans 13 amino acids. As DNA, the CDR3 is TGTGCCAGCGCATACAGGGCCCAAGAGACCCAGTACTTC. Its translation: CASAYRAQETQYF. Full variable domain (missing parts from reference TRBV19 and TRBJ2-5): DGGITQSPKYLFRKEGQNVTLSCEQNLNHDAMYWYRQDPGQGLRLIYYSQIVNDFQKGDIAEGYSVSREKKESFPLTVTSAQKNPTAFYLCASAYRAQETQYFGPGTRLLVL.